This section outlines one T cell receptor beta chain sequence together with its context. Antigen unknown. The CDR3 consists of 15 residues. The ends were cut back, 5 bases at V and 0 bases at J, with 13 bases in the middle. Germline V CDR1 and CDR2: SGHRS, YFSETQ. These data belong to a study of T-cell memory formation after mild COVID-19. Study-level results: Clones contracting day 15 to 85 were balanced CD4/CD8; later expanders leaned CD4+. Contracting clones localized mainly to CM and EM when CD4+ and mainly to EMRA when CD8+.

From the 5' RACE reads, TCRdb called clonotypes with MiXCR, one entry per CDR3 protein. The table lists about 82,000 distinct CDR3 sequences, approximately 13% of them singletons. This clonotype originated in an adult woman who had mild COVID-19 (a few samples of this study predate the infection). Cell type and time point are not known. Sequencing was performed on PBMCs or a T cell subset sorted from them (not recorded which). The gene calls are TRBV5-1 and TRBJ2-3, with D possibly being TRBD2 (6 bases). CDR3 DNA sequence: TGCGCCAGCAGAGGGATTGGAGGGAGCACAGATACGCAGTATTTT. This sequence encodes CASRGIGGSTDTQYF.